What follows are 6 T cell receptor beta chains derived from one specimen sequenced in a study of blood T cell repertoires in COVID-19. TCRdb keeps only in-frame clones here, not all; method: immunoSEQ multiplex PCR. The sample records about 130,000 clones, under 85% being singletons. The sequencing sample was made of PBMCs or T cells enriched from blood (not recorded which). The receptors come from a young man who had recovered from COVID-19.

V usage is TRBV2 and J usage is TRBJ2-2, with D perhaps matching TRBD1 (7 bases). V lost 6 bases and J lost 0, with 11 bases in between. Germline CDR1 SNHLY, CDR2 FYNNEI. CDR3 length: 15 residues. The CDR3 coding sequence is TGTGCCAGCAGAGGAGGGACAGCGAACACCGGGGAGCTGTTTTTT. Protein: CASRGGTANTGELFF.

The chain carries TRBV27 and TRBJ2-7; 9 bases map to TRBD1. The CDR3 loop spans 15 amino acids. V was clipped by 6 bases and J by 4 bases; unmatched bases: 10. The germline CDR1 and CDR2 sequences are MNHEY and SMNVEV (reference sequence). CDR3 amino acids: CASSLRTGDGYEQYF. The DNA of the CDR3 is TGTGCCAGCAGCCTCCGGACAGGGGACGGGTACGAGCAGTACTTC.

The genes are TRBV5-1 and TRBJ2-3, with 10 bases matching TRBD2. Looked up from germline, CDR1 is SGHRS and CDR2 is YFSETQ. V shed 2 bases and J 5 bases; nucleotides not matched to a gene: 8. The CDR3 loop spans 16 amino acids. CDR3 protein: CASSFRAGGPGDTQYF. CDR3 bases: TGCGCCAGCAGCTTCCGAGCGGGGGGGCCTGGAGATACGCAGTATTTT. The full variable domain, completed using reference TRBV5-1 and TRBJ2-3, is KAGVTQTPRYLIKTRGQQVTLSCSPISGHRSVSWYQQTPGQGLQFLFEYFSETQRNKGNFPGRFSGRQFSNSRSEMNVSTLELGDSALYLCASSFRAGGPGDTQYFGPGTRLTVL.

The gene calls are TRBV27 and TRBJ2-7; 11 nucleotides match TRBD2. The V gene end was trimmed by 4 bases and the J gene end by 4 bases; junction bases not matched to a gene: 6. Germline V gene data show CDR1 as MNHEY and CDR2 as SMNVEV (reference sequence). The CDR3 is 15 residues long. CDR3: CASSYGTSGMYEQYF. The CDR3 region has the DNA TGTGCCAGCAGTTATGGGACTAGCGGAATGTACGAGCAGTACTTC.

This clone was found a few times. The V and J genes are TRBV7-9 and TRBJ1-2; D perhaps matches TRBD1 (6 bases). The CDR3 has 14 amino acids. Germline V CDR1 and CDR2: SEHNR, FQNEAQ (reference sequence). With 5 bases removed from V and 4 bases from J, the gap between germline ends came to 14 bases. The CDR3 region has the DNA TGTGCCAGCAGCCATAGGGACATAACCTATGGCTACACCTTC. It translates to CASSHRDITYGYTF.

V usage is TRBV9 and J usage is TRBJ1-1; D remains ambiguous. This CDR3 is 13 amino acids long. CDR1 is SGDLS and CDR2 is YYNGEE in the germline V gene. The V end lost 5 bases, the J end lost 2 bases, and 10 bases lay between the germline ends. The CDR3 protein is CASSAGFNTEAFF. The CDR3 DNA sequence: TGTGCCAGCAGTGCGGGCTTCAACACTGAAGCTTTCTTT.